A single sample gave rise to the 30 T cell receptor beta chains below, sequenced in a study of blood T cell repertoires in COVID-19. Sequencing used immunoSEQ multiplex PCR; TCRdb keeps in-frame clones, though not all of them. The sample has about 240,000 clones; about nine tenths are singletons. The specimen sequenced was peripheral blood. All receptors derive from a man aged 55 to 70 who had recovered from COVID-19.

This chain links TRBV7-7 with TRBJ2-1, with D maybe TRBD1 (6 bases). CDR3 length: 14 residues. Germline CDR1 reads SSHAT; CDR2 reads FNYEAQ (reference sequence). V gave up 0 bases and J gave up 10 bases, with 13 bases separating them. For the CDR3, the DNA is TGTGCCAGCAGCTTAGCGCTTCAGGGGACGGAGCAGTTCTTC. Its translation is CASSLALQGTEQFF.

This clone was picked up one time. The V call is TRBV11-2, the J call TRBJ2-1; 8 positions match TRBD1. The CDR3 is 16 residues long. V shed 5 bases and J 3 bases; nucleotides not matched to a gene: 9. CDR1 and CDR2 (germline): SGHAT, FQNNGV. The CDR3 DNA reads TGTGCCAGCAGCCCGCCGAAGACAGGGGTCTACAATGAGCAGTTCTTC. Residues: CASSPPKTGVYNEQFF.

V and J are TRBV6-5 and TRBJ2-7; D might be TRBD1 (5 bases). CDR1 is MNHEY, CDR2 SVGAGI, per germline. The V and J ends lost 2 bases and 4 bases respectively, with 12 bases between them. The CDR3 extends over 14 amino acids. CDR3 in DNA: TGTGCCAGCAGTTACGGCAGGGCGAATTACGAGCAGTACTTC. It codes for CASSYGRANYEQYF.

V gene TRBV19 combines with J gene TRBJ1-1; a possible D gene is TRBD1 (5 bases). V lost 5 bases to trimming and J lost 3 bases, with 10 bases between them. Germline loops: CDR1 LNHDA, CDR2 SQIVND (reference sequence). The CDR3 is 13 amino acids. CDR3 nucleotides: TGTGCCAGTAGTCCCCGGGGGGACACTGAAGCTTTCTTT. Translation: CASSPRGDTEAFF.

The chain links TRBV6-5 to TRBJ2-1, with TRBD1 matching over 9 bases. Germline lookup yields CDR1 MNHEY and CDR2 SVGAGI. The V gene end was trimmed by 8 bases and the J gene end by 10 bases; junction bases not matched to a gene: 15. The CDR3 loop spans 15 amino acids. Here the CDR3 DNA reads TGTGCCAGCTTCTCTCCGGGACAGGGACCCAGGGAGCAGTTCTTC. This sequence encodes CASFSPGQGPREQFF.

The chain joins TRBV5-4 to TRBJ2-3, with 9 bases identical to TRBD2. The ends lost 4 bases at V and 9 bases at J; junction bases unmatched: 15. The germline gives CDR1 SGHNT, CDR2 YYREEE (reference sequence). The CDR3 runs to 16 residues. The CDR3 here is CASSVLVVGAGGTQYF. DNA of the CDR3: TGTGCCAGCAGCGTGTTGGTGGTCGGAGCGGGGGGCACGCAGTATTTT. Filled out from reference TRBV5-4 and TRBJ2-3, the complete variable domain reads ETGVTQSPTHLIKTRGQQVTLRCSSQSGHNTVSWYQQALGQGPQFIFQYYREEENGRGNFPPRFSGLQFPNYSSELNVNALELDDSALYLCASSVLVVGAGGTQYFGPGTRLTVL.

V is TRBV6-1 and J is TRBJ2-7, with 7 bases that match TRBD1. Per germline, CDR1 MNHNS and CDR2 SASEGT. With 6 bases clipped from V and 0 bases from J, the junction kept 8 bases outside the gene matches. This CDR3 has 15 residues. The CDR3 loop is CASRSDRRTSYEQYF. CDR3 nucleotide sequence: TGTGCCAGCAGATCGGACAGGAGGACCTCCTACGAGCAGTACTTC.

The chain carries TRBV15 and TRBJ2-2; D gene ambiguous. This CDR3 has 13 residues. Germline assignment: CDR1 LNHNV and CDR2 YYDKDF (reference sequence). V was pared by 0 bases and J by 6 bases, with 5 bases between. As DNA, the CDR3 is TGTGCCACCAGCAGAGATCGTGCCGGGGAGCTGTTTTTT. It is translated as CATSRDRAGELFF.

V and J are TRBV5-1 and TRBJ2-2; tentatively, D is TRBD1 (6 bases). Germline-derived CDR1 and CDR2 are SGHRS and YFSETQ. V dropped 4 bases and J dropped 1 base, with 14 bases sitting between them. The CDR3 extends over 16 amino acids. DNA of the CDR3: TGCGCCAGCAGCGAGGTTGGGGGCCGGAACACCGGGGAGCTGTTTTTT. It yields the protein CASSEVGGRNTGELFF.

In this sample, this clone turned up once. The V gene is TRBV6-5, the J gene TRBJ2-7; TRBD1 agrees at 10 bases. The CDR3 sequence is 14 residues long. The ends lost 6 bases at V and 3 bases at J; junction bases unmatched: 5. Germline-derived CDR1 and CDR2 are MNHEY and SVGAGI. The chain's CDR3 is CASRKGQGNYEQYF. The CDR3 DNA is TGTGCCAGCAGGAAGGGACAGGGGAACTACGAGCAGTACTTC.

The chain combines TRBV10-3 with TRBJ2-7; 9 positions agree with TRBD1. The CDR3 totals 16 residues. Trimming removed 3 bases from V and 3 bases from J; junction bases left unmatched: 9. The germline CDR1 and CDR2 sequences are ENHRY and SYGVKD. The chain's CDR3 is CAISDPDRGGLYEQYF. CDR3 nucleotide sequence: TGTGCCATCAGTGACCCTGACAGGGGGGGGCTCTACGAGCAGTACTTC.

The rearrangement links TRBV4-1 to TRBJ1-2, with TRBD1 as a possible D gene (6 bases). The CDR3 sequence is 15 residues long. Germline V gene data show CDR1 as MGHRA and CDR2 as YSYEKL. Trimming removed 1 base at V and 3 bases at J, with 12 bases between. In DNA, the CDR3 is TGCGCCAGCAGCCAAGGCTCTAGGGGGTACTATGGCTACACCTTC. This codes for CASSQGSRGYYGYTF.

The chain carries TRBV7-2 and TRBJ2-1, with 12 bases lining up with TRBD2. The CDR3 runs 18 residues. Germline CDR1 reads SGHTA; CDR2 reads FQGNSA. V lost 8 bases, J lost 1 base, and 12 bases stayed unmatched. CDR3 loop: CASSSSSGGASSYNEQFF. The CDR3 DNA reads TGTGCCAGCTCGAGCTCTAGCGGGGGGGCCTCGTCCTACAATGAGCAGTTCTTC.

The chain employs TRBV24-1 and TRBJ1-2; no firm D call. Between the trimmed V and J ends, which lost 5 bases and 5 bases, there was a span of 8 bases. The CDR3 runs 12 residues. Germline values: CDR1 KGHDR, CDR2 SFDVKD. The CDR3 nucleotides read TGTGCCACCAGTGGAGACATATATGGCTACACCTTC. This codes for CATSGDIYGYTF.

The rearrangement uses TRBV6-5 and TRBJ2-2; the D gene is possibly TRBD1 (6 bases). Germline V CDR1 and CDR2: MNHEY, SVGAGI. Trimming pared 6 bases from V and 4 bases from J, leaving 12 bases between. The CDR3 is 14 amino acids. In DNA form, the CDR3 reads TGTGCCAGCAGCCTAACAGGGCTCACCGGGGAGCTGTTTTTT. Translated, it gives CASSLTGLTGELFF.

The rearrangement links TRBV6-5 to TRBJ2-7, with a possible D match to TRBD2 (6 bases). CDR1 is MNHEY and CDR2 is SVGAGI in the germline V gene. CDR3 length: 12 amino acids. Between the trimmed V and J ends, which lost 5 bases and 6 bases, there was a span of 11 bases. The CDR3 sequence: CASSPGRSEQYV. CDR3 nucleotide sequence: TGTGCCAGCAGTCCAGGGAGGAGCGAGCAGTACGTC.

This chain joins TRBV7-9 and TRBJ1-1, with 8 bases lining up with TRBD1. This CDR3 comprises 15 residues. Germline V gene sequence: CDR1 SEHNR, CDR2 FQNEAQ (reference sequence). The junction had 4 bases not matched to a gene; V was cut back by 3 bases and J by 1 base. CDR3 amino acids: CASSFGQGGNTEAFF. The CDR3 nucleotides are TGTGCCAGCAGCTTCGGACAGGGTGGGAACACTGAAGCTTTCTTT.

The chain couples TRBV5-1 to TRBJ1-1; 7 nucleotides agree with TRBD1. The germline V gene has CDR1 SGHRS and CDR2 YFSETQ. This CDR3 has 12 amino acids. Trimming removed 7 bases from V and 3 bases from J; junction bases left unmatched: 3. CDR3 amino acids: CASSTGDTEAFF. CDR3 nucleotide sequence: TGCGCCAGCTCCACAGGGGACACTGAAGCTTTCTTT.

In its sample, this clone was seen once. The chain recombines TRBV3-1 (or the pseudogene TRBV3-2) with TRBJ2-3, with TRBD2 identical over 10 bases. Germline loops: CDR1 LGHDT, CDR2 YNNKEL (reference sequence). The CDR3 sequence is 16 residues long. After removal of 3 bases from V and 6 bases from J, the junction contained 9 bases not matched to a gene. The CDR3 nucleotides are TGTGCCAGCAGCCACCGAGCGGGGGGGCCATGGGATACGCAGTATTTT. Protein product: CASSHRAGGPWDTQYF.

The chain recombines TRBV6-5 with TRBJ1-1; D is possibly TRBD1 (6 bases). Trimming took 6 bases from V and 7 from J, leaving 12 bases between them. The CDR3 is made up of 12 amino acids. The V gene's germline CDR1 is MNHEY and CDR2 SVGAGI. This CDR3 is CASRINRDEAFF. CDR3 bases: TGTGCCAGCAGGATTAACAGGGATGAAGCTTTCTTT.

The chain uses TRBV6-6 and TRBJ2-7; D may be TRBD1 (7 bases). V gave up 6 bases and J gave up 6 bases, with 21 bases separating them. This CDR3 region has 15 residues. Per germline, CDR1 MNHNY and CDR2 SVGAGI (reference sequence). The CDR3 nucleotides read TGTGCCAGCAGGCCCCCAGGGGGGATCCCCCCCGAGCAGTACTTC. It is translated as CASRPPGGIPPEQYF.

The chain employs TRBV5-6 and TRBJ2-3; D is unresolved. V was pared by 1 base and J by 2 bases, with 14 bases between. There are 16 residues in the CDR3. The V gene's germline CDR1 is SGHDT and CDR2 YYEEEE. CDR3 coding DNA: TGTGCCAGCAGCTTGAAACTCCCCGTCCCCACAGATACGCAGTATTTT. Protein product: CASSLKLPVPTDTQYF.

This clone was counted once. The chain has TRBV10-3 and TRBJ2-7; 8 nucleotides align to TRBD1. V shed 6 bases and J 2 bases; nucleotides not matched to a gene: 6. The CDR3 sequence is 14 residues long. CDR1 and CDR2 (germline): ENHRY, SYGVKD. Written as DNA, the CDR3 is TGTGCCATCAGCGCACAGGGGGGTCCCTACGAGCAGTACGTC. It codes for CAISAQGGPYEQYV.

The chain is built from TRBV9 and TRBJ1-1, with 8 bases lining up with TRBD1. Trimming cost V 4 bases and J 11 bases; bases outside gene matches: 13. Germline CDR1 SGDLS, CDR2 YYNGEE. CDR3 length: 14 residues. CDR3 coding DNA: TGTGCCAGCAGCTCCAAGTCAGGGGGCGTAAGGGCTTTCTTT. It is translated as CASSSKSGGVRAFF.

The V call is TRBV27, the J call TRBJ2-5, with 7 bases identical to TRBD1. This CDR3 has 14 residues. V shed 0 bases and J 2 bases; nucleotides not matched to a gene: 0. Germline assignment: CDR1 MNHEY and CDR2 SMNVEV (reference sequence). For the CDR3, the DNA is TGTGCCAGCAGTTTATCGACAGGGCAAGAGACCCAGTACTTC. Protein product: CASSLSTGQETQYF.

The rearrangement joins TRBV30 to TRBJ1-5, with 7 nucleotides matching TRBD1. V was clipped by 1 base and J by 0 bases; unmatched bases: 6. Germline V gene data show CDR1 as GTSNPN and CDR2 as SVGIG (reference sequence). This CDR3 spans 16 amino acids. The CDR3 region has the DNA TGTGCCTGGAGTGCTATTCAGGGGGATAGCAATCAGCCCCAGCATTTT. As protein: CAWSAIQGDSNQPQHF.

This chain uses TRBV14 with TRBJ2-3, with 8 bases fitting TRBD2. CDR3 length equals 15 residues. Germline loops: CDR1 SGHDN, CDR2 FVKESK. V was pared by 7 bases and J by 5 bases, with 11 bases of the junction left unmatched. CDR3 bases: TGTGCCAGCAACCCCTCGGGAAGCGGGGGAGATACGCAGTATTTT. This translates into CASNPSGSGGDTQYF.

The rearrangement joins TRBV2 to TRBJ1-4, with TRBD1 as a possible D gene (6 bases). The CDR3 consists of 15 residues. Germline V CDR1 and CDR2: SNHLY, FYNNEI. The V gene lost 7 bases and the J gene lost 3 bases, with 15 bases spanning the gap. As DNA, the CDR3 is TGTGCCAGCACCGGAACAGGGATCGCTAATGAAAAACTGTTTTTT. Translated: CASTGTGIANEKLFF.

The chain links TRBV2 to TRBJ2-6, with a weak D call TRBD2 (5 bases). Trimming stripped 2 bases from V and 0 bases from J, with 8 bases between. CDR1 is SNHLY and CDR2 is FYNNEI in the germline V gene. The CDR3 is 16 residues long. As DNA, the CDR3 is TGTGCCAGCAGTGAACTGGGGAGCTCTGGGGCCAACGTCCTGACTTTC. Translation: CASSELGSSGANVLTF.

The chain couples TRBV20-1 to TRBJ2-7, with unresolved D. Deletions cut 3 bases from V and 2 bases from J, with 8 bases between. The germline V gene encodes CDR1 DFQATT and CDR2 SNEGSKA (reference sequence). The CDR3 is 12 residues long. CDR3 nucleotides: TGCAGTGCTAGTGGAGAACCCTACGAGCAGTACTTC. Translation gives CSASGEPYEQYF.